The clone carrying this T cell receptor (beta chain) has just one count. Its antigen is unknown. The data originate from a study of T cell responses to AZD1222 COVID-19 vaccine. Overall study findings and caveats: Across the whole spike, CD4 TCRs peaked at regions 160-218 and 743-854. Receipt of two AZD1222 doses was followed by a rise in Spike-specific TCR breadth and depth. Donors were chiefly white British, with a greater number of females, and clonal diversity was perhaps underestimated.

Clones were sequenced by immunoSEQ multiplex PCR, and TCRdb holds only the in-frame ones, with some missing. The sample comprises about 150,000 clones, more than 85% of which are singletons, and under 4.5% rests with the top ten. The V end lost 6 bases, the J end lost 0 bases, and 12 bases lay between the germline ends. CDR3 length: 15 residues. CDR1 and CDR2 from the germline V gene are MNHEY and SVGAGI. The J gene is TRBJ1-3, the V gene TRBV6-5, with D unresolved. This clonotype was obtained from an adult in good health. Sequencing used peripheral blood, obtained on day 0 of AZD1222 vaccination. The chain's CDR3 is CASSPVGYSGNTIYF. The CDR3 DNA follows: TGTGCCAGCAGCCCGGTCGGTTACTCTGGAAACACCATATATTTT.